This passage covers 8 T cell receptor beta chains from one sample sequenced in a study of cytomegalovirus exposure and HLA in healthy donors (dated by TCRdb to about 2017). Libraries were built with the immunoSEQ multiplex PCR assay. For the multiplex PCR, a mixture combining 60 forward primers for TCR Vbeta segments and 13 reverse primers for TCR Jbeta segments was used. The table was pulled from immuneACCESS by TCRdb, which kept in-frame rearrangements only. Such tables lose some clones; where checked, under half of the loss comes from unresolved V genes, and the rest has no known cause. The sample table holds roughly 150,000 clones, of which roughly 80% were seen once. The ten largest clones take up around 11% of the sample. Sequencing was done on a sample of PBMCs. These receptors were collected from a man younger than 30 in good health and CMV-seropositive.

This chain links TRBV27 with TRBJ2-5; 9 nucleotides align to TRBD2. Germline V CDR1 and CDR2: MNHEY, SMNVEV (reference sequence). The CDR3 extends over 15 amino acids. J lost 2 bases, V lost 5 bases, and 6 bases had no gene match. Here the CDR3 DNA reads TGTGCCAGCAGTCCGTGGCTAGCGGGGCAAGAGACCCAGTACTTC. Translating it yields CASSPWLAGQETQYF.

Worth noting for this clone: The junction departs from the called germline gene at one end, perhaps through a read error. This CDR3 is CASSSAGTSYF. The CDR3 nucleotides read TGTGCCAGCAGTTCAGCCGGGACATCCTATTTC. The genes are TRBV6-6 and TRBJ2-7, with a possible D match to TRBD1 (6 bases). The germline V gene encodes CDR1 MNHNY and CDR2 SVGAGI (reference sequence). CDR3 length equals 11 residues.

The chain is built from TRBV5-4 and TRBJ2-7; 8 nucleotides agree with TRBD2. Trimming removed 4 bases from V and 5 bases from J; junction bases left unmatched: 11. CDR3 length: 15 amino acids. The germline V gene encodes CDR1 SGHNT and CDR2 YYREEE (reference sequence). The CDR3 spells CASSLAGGRFDEQYF. DNA for the CDR3: TGTGCCAGCAGCCTGGCTGGCGGGAGGTTCGACGAGCAGTACTTC. The full variable domain, completed using reference TRBV5-4 and TRBJ2-7, is ETGVTQSPTHLIKTRGQQVTLRCSSQSGHNTVSWYQQALGQGPQFIFQYYREEENGRGNFPPRFSGLQFPNYSSELNVNALELDDSALYLCASSLAGGRFDEQYFGPGTRLTVT.

The J gene is TRBJ2-1, the V gene TRBV29-1; no firm D call. Germline V gene data show CDR1 as SQVTM and CDR2 as ANQGSEA. The CDR3 covers 11 residues. V was cut by 7 bases and J by 0 bases, with 4 bases left in between. CDR3 sequence reads: CSASSYNEQFF. The CDR3 bases are TGCAGCGCGAGCTCCTACAATGAGCAGTTCTTC.

V gene TRBV18 combines with J gene TRBJ2-5; 7 positions match TRBD2. Unmatched junction bases numbered 6, after V lost 3 bases and J lost 5 bases. This CDR3 comprises 14 residues. CDR1 and CDR2 (germline): KGHSH, LQKENI. In DNA form, the CDR3 reads TGTGCCAGCTCACCTTCCCAGGGAGGGGAGACCCAGTACTTC. Translated: CASSPSQGGETQYF.

The chain employs TRBV19 and TRBJ1-2, with a weak D call TRBD1 (6 bases). The CDR3 consists of 14 residues. The germline gives CDR1 LNHDA, CDR2 SQIVND (reference sequence). V was clipped by 4 bases and J by 4 bases, with 13 bases between them. The CDR3 loop reads CASSTPTGSYGYTF. The DNA of the CDR3 is TGTGCCAGTAGTACCCCGACAGGAAGCTATGGCTACACCTTC.

This chain connects TRBV2 to TRBJ2-2; D possibly corresponds to TRBD2 (6 bases). Germline CDR1 and CDR2: SNHLY and FYNNEI. V was pared by 6 bases and J by 4 bases, with 15 bases between. The CDR3 has 15 residues. The CDR3 loop is CASRGGSAGTGELFF. In nucleotides, the CDR3 is TGTGCCAGCAGGGGAGGTTCGGCAGGCACCGGGGAGCTGTTTTTT.

The J gene is TRBJ2-7, the V gene TRBV5-1, with TRBD1 as a possible D gene (5 bases). V was trimmed by 3 bases and J by 7 bases, leaving 14 bases between them. The germline gives CDR1 SGHRS, CDR2 YFSETQ. CDR3 length: 13 amino acids. CDR3 in amino acids: CASSWKDSGEQYF. As DNA, the CDR3 is TGCGCCAGCAGCTGGAAAGACAGTGGTGAGCAGTACTTC.